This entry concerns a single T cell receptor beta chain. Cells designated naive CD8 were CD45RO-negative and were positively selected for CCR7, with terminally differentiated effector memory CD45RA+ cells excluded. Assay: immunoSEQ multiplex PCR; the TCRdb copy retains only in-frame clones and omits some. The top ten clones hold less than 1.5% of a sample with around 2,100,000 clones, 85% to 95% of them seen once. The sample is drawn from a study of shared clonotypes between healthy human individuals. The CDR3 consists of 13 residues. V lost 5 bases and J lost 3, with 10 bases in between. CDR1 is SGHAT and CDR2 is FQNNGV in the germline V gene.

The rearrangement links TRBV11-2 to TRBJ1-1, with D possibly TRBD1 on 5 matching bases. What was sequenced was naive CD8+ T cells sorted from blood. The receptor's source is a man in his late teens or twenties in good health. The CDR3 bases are TGTGCCAGCAGCAGGCAGGGATACACTGAAGCTTTCTTT. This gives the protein CASSRQGYTEAFF.